This T cell receptor (beta chain) was captured by sequencing in a study of T cell responses to AZD1222 COVID-19 vaccine. Study observations and caveats: Nearly half of spike-specific TCRs reportedly target unmutated variant regions. Clonal diversity was possibly underestimated; the donors were predominantly white British and more often female. With dominance at 160-218 and 743-854, vaccine-associated CD4 TCRs spanned spike.

Sequencing used immunoSEQ multiplex PCR; TCRdb keeps in-frame clones, though not all of them. The sample has about 150,000 clones, approximately 90% seen once. The ends were cut back, 5 bases at V and 8 bases at J, with 15 bases in the middle. Germline V gives CDR1 MDHEN, CDR2 SYDVKM. There are 13 residues in the CDR3. This clone was observed a few times. Its specificity is not known. This clonotype was sampled from an adult in good health. The chain carries TRBV28 and TRBJ1-2, with no clear D. The material was peripheral blood, obtained on day 0 of AZD1222 vaccination. The CDR3, as DNA: TGTGCCAGCAGTCCCCCCTCGGGGAAGGGCTACACCTTC. This gives the protein CASSPPSGKGYTF.